These T cell receptor beta chains were read from a single sample in a study of blood T cells in healthy people across ages. In TCRdb, the 5' RACE reads were re-called with MiXCR into one record per CDR3 protein. This sample has some 920,000 distinct CDR3 sequences; roughly 50% occur once, and the top ten carry about 22%. The sequenced material came from blood. These receptors came from a woman aged 55-69 years in good health. Both conserved end residues are part of each CDR3. Each record gives: J gene, clone size, D gene, V gene, CDR3 DNA, CDR3 protein. D genes are given only for firm matches. Clone size is given for some rows only: seen once, a few or many times, or a class if the clone is expanded.

>TRBJ2-7|.|TRBD2|TRBV3-1
TGTGCCAGCAGCCAAGGGGGACTAGCGATTGAGCAGTACTTC
CASSQGGLAIEQYF
>TRBJ2-7|.|.|TRBV20-1
TGCAGTGCTAGGGAGACAGGAGCTTCCTACGAGCAGTACTTC
CSARETGASYEQYF
>TRBJ2-7|.|TRBD2|TRBV20-1
TGCAGTGCCATTACTAGCGGGAGCTGGTACGAGCAGTACTTC
CSAITSGSWYEQYF
>TRBJ2-1|.|.|TRBV28
TGTGCCAGCAGCTCGGCCTTACAGCACCTAGGACCCATGGCGCAGTTCTTC
CASSSALQHLGPMAQFF
>TRBJ1-1|once|.|TRBV14
TGTGCCAGCAGTCGAAGGGCAGGTTTGGACACTGAAGCTTTCTTT
CASSRRAGLDTEAFF
>TRBJ2-3|.|.|TRBV28
TGTGCCAGCGGTACCGGAGTTCCAGATACGCAGTATTTT
CASGTGVPDTQYF
>TRBJ2-7|.|TRBD1|TRBV6-5
TGTGCCAGCAGTCAATCCGGGACAGGGTTCTCCTACGAGCAGTACTTC
CASSQSGTGFSYEQYF
>TRBJ2-6|few|TRBD1|TRBV6-9
TGTGCCAAACCGGGACAGGGTAATTTTAAGTCTGGGGCCAACGTCCTGACTTTC
CAKPGQGNFKSGANVLTF
>TRBJ2-1|.|TRBD1|TRBV12-3/TRBV12-4
TGTGCCAGCAGTCGATCGGGACAGGGCGGCCTCGTGTTTGGGAATGAGCAGTTCTTC
CASSRSGQGGLVFGNEQFF
>TRBJ2-1|.|TRBD1|TRBV6-1
TGTGCCAGCAGTGCCCTGACAGGGGGCTACGGCAATGAGCAGTTCTTC
CASSALTGGYGNEQFF